The rows below give T cell receptor beta chains drawn from one sample of a study of T cell clonotyping in hematopoietic cell transplantation. Using immunoSEQ multiplex PCR, the repertoire was profiled, and TCRdb retains in-frame clones only, with some absent. This table has roughly 50,000 clones, under 90% appearing once. The sequences come from peripheral blood mononuclear cells, collected before stem cell transplant. These receptor sequences come from a man between 60 and 75 years old with biphenotypic leukemia. Some clones in this sample may be carry-over from other donors' samples. CDR3s include the opening cysteine and the closing phenylalanine or tryptophan. A D gene is named only where the DNA matches it firmly. Expanded clones are given a class, and other clones once, few, many or no size at all.

j_call,clone_size,d_call,v_call,cdr3_nt,cdr3_aa
TRBJ2-3,-,-,TRBV19,TGTGCCAGTATGGTTCCGGGCACAGATACGCAGTATTTT,CASMVPGTDTQYF
TRBJ1-2,-,-,TRBV14,TGTGCCAGCAGCCAAGGGAGGTTCTATGGCTACACCTTC,CASSQGRFYGYTF
TRBJ1-4,-,-,TRBV30,TGTGCCTGGGGACTACCGACGGCGGAAAGGGGTGAAAAACTGTTTTTT,CAWGLPTAERGEKLFF
TRBJ1-5,once,-,TRBV2,TGTGCCAGCACCGGACGGATAAATCAGCCCCAGCATTTT,CASTGRINQPQHF
TRBJ1-2,-,-,TRBV5-6,TGTGCCAGCAGCTTGGGATCGGGCGGCGGAGTCTATGGCTACACCTTC,CASSLGSGGGVYGYTF
TRBJ1-2,-,-,TRBV6-6,TGTGCCAGCAGTATCTACGACAGGACCAACTATGGCTACACCTTC,CASSIYDRTNYGYTF
TRBJ2-5,-,-,TRBV21-1,TGTGCCAGCAGCGGAGGGGTACCTAGCGGGAGGGCTGGGGAGACCCAGTACTTC,CASSGGVPSGRAGETQYF
TRBJ2-1,few,-,TRBV20-1,TGCAGTGCTAGTATCCGAAATGAGCAGTTCTTC,CSASIRNEQFF
TRBJ1-4,-,-,TRBV30,TGTGCCTGGAGTCGTTCTGGGGAAAAACTGTTTTTT,CAWSRSGEKLFF
TRBJ2-7,-,TRBD2,TRBV30,TGTGCCTTGAGGACTAGCGGGACACAGTACTTC,CALRTSGTQYF
TRBJ1-5,-,TRBD1,TRBV30,TGTGCCTGGCGGGACAGACAAAATCAGCCCCAGCATTTT,CAWRDRQNQPQHF
TRBJ1-5,-,-,TRBV19,TGTGCCAGTAGTATAGGAGGGAACCAGCCCCAGCATTTT,CASSIGGNQPQHF
TRBJ1-2,-,-,TRBV2,TGTGCCAGCAGTGAAGTTCCCAACTATGGCTACACCTTC,CASSEVPNYGYTF
TRBJ1-4,-,-,TRBV10-3,TGTGCCATCAGTGAGTCGTTAGGGGCAAATGAAAAACTGTTTTTT,CAISESLGANEKLFF
TRBJ2-3,-,-,TRBV27,TGTGCCAGCAGCCAGGGGCGGCTCAGACAGTATTTT,CASSQGRLRQYF
TRBJ2-7,-,TRBD2,TRBV6-6,TGTGCCAGCAGCCCCTCCGGGACTAGCGGGAGCGAGCAGTACTTC,CASSPSGTSGSEQYF
TRBJ1-3,-,-,TRBV7-2,TGTGCCAGCAGCTTAGGGAGGGCTAACACCATATATTTT,CASSLGRANTIYF
TRBJ2-7,-,TRBD1,TRBV6-1,TGTGCCAGTACCGGGACAGGTCTATACGAGCAGTACTTC,CASTGTGLYEQYF
TRBJ2-1,-,-,TRBV28,TGTGCCAGCAGTTTAGGGGAGCCGTACAATGAGCAGTTCTTC,CASSLGEPYNEQFF
TRBJ2-7,-,TRBD1,TRBV5-6,TGTGCCAGCAGCTTGGTGGACAGGGGCTACGAGCAGTACTTC,CASSLVDRGYEQYF
TRBJ2-2,-,-,TRBV2,TGTGCCAGCGGAAGTCTAGGGCGGGGCGCCGGGGAGCTGTTTTTT,CASGSLGRGAGELFF
TRBJ1-5,few,-,TRBV30,TGTGCCTGGAGTGGGGGAAGCAATCAGCCCCAGCATTTT,CAWSGGSNQPQHF
TRBJ2-1,once,-,TRBV13,TGTGCCAGCAGCCTACGTGGGATTAATGAGCAGTTCTTC,CASSLRGINEQFF
TRBJ1-3,-,-,TRBV30,TGTGCCTGGGCTCCCCCTCAGGTCTCTGGAAACACCATATATTTT,CAWAPPQVSGNTIYF
TRBJ2-1,once,TRBD2,TRBV5-1,TGCGCCAGCAGTTCCCTAGCGGGGAATGAGCAGTTCTTC,CASSSLAGNEQFF
TRBJ2-1,-,TRBD2,TRBV5-1,TGCGCCAGCAGCTTGGTAGCGACGGGGGGGAATGAGCAGTTCTTC,CASSLVATGGNEQFF
TRBJ1-2,few,-,TRBV30,TGTGCCTGGAGTTTTGCCTACTTAAACTATGGCTACACCTTC,CAWSFAYLNYGYTF
TRBJ2-7,-,TRBD1,TRBV28,TGTGCCAGCAGCGGCCGGACAGGGGGCTCCTACGAGCAGTACTTC,CASSGRTGGSYEQYF
TRBJ1-1,-,-,TRBV7-2,TGTGCCAGCAGCAGGGTGAACACTGAAGCTTTCTTT,CASSRVNTEAFF
TRBJ1-4,-,-,TRBV4-2,TGTGCCAGCAGCCAAGTCGTCTGGGAAAAACTGTTTTTT,CASSQVVWEKLFF
TRBJ1-2,-,TRBD1,TRBV19,TGTGCCAGTAGTAGCCGACAGGGGTCTCGCTATGGCTACACCTTC,CASSSRQGSRYGYTF
TRBJ2-3,few,-,TRBV10-3,TGTGCCATCAGTGTCGGGGGAGAGGGTACGCAGTATTTT,CAISVGGEGTQYF
TRBJ1-1,-,-,TRBV4-2,TGTGCCAGCAGCCAATCCAGGGAGTACACTGAAGCTTTCTTT,CASSQSREYTEAFF
TRBJ1-2,medium-sized,-,TRBV4-2,TGTGCCAGCAGCCAGATACCCCGGGACAAGGACTATGGCTACACCTTC,CASSQIPRDKDYGYTF
TRBJ2-7,-,-,TRBV29-1,TGCAGCGTTGAAGATCGGGGGGCGCTTGAGCAGTACTTC,CSVEDRGALEQYF
TRBJ1-2,-,-,TRBV9,TGTGCCAGCAGAGGACTCAGGGCTGGGGGCTACACCTTC,CASRGLRAGGYTF
TRBJ2-7,-,-,TRBV5-1,TGCGCCAGCAGCCCTTCCGGACATAGGGCTCAGTACGAGCAGTACTTC,CASSPSGHRAQYEQYF